The 27 T cell receptor beta chains presented below share a single source sample, sequenced in a study of blood T cell repertoires in COVID-19. The repertoire was sequenced with immunoSEQ multiplex PCR; TCRdb's copy has only in-frame clones and lacks some. The sample lists approximately 120,000 clones, 83% occurring once. The material sequenced was PBMCs or T cells enriched from blood (not recorded which). These receptor sequences come from a man aged 30-40 years who had recovered from COVID-19.

The chain links TRBV10-1 to TRBJ1-1; a weak D match, TRBD1 (6 bases). The V end was cut by 2 bases, the J end by 9 bases, with 13 bases between. The V gene's germline CDR1 is WNHNN and CDR2 SYGVQD (reference sequence). CDR3 size: 13 residues. The CDR3 DNA is TGCGCCAGCAGTGAGCGGACAGACGATCAAGCTTTCTTT. This codes for CASSERTDDQAFF.

This clone was seen many times. At the DNA level, this CDR3 is encoded by other sequences in the same sample as well. The rearrangement joins TRBV15 to TRBJ1-5, with D possibly matching TRBD1 (6 bases). Germline CDR1 and CDR2: LNHNV and YYDKDF (reference sequence). The V end was cut by 0 bases, the J end by 2 bases, with 17 bases between. The CDR3 extends over 18 amino acids. DNA of the CDR3: TGTGCCACCAGCAGAGATTCTAATACAGGGTCCGGCAATCAGCCCCAGCATTTT. It translates to CATSRDSNTGSGNQPQHF.

Written as DNA, the CDR3 is TGCGCCAGCAGCGGGACTAGCGGGGGCAATGAGCAGTTCTTC. It encodes CASSGTSGGNEQFF. This chain joins TRBV5-1 and TRBJ2-1; 14 bases line up with TRBD2. This CDR3 region has 14 residues. V lost 4 bases to trimming and J lost 6 bases; unmatched junction nucleotides: 0. Germline V gives CDR1 SGHRS, CDR2 YFSETQ.

This clone was seen more than once but under ten times. CDR3 DNA sequence: TGTGCCAGCAGTTCCTCCGGGACACCCGGAAACACCATATATTTT. Translated: CASSSSGTPGNTIYF. The V and J genes are TRBV28 and TRBJ1-3; TRBD1 is a possible D gene (6 bases). The CDR3 spans 15 residues. The germline CDR1 and CDR2 sequences are MDHEN and SYDVKM. V was cut by 4 bases and J by 4 bases, with 14 bases left in between.

This clone was counted once. The chain employs TRBV5-1 and TRBJ2-1; D not certain. CDR1 is SGHRS and CDR2 is YFSETQ in the germline V gene. CDR3 length: 14 amino acids. The germline V and J ends were trimmed by 4 bases and 3 bases, with 11 bases remaining between them. The CDR3 spells CASSPLGLYNEQFF. The CDR3 nucleotides read TGCGCCAGCAGCCCCCTGGGCCTCTACAATGAGCAGTTCTTC. The whole variable domain, filled in from reference TRBV5-1 and TRBJ2-1, reads KAGVTQTPRYLIKTRGQQVTLSCSPISGHRSVSWYQQTPGQGLQFLFEYFSETQRNKGNFPGRFSGRQFSNSRSEMNVSTLELGDSALYLCASSPLGLYNEQFFGPGTRLTVL.

The chain uses TRBV5-5 and TRBJ1-2; D uncertain. The germline gives CDR1 SGHKS, CDR2 YYEKEE (reference sequence). V lost 4 bases, J lost 4 bases, and 11 bases lay in between. The CDR3 contains 13 residues. The chain's CDR3 is CASSAQLSYGYTF. CDR3 nucleotide sequence: TGTGCCAGCAGCGCACAGCTGAGCTATGGCTACACCTTC.

The V call is TRBV7-9, the J call TRBJ2-1, with 8 nucleotides matching TRBD2. CDR1 and CDR2 (germline): SEHNR, FQNEAQ (reference sequence). With V trimmed by 2 bases and J by 5 bases, 8 bases remained unmatched. CDR3 size: 16 residues. The CDR3 protein is CASSLMGSGVNNEQFF. In DNA, the CDR3 is TGTGCCAGCAGCTTAATGGGTAGCGGGGTCAACAATGAGCAGTTCTTC.

V usage is TRBV7-6 and J usage is TRBJ2-2, with 11 bases fitting TRBD2. The CDR3 spans 18 residues. The J segment lost 2 bases and the V segment lost 3 bases, leaving 8 bases of the junction unmatched. CDR1 and CDR2 (germline): SGHVS, FNYEAQ. This chain's CDR3 is CASSFISGGEVNTGELFF. In DNA form, the CDR3 reads TGTGCCAGCAGCTTTATTAGCGGGGGGGAAGTAAACACCGGGGAGCTGTTTTTT.

Only one count was recorded for this clone. The chain combines TRBV11-2 with TRBJ2-7; no clear D. Germline V gives CDR1 SGHAT, CDR2 FQNNGV. The CDR3 sequence is 15 residues long. V dropped 2 bases and J dropped 5 bases, with 16 bases sitting between them. In DNA, the CDR3 is TGTGCCAGCAGCTTAAGTCAGCCCTGGGCTCACGAGCAGTACGTC. Translating it yields CASSLSQPWAHEQYV.

This clone occurred a few times. The chain carries TRBV27 and TRBJ2-2, with 8 bases aligning to TRBD2. Germline V gene sequence: CDR1 MNHEY, CDR2 SMNVEV (reference sequence). Trimming at V came to 5 bases and at J to 0 bases, leaving 2 bases not matched to a gene. This CDR3 is built from 15 residues. The CDR3 reads CASSHSGANTGELFF. The CDR3 bases are TGTGCCAGCAGTCATAGCGGGGCGAACACCGGGGAGCTGTTTTTT.

This chain links TRBV6-5 with TRBJ2-1; TRBD2 matches at 8 bases. CDR3 length equals 15 residues. From germline, CDR1 is MNHEY and CDR2 SVGAGI. The J segment lost 5 bases and the V segment lost 5 bases, leaving 8 bases of the junction unmatched. The CDR3 bases are TGTGCCAGCAGTCCTTCCTGGCGGGAGGACAATGAGCAGTTCTTC. Protein: CASSPSWREDNEQFF.

The chain links TRBV7-3 to TRBJ1-5, with D uncertain. The CDR3 runs 16 residues. Trimming cost V 4 bases and J 0 bases, with 13 bases left between them. Germline lookup yields CDR1 SGHTA and CDR2 FQGTGA. CDR3 region: CASSSIGLISNQPQHF. The CDR3 DNA reads as TGTGCCAGCAGCTCAATCGGACTGATTAGCAATCAGCCCCAGCATTTT. The full variable domain, rest sourced from reference TRBV7-3 and TRBJ1-5, is GAGVSQTPSNKVTEKGKYVELRCDPISGHTALYWYRQSLGQGPEFLIYFQGTGAADDSGLPNDRFFAVRPEGSVSTLKIQRTERGDSAVYLCASSSIGLISNQPQHFGDGTRLSIL.

This rearrangement joins TRBV27 to TRBJ1-2; 8 positions match TRBD1. The CDR3 consists of 16 residues. Germline CDR1 is MNHEY and CDR2 is SMNVEV (reference sequence). J gave up 3 bases and V 4 bases, and 10 bases lay outside the gene matches. As DNA, the CDR3 is TGTGCCAGCAGTTCTCAACGACAGGGGACTCACTATGGCTACACCTTC. The encoded protein is CASSSQRQGTHYGYTF.

This clone has more than one count but fewer than ten. V gene TRBV27 combines with J gene TRBJ1-6; 8 nucleotides agree with TRBD1. V shed 6 bases, J shed 4 bases, and the junction held 5 bases outside the gene matches. The CDR3 totals 15 residues. CDR1 is MNHEY, CDR2 SMNVEV, per germline (reference sequence). The CDR3: CASSGQGVYNSPLHF. In DNA form, the CDR3 reads TGTGCCAGCAGCGGACAGGGTGTTTATAATTCACCCCTCCACTTT.

This clone was observed a few times. The chain is built from TRBV5-4 and TRBJ1-1; D not resolved. The CDR3 has 15 amino acids. CDR1 and CDR2 from the germline V gene are SGHNT and YYREEE (reference sequence). The germline V and J ends were trimmed by 4 bases and 1 base, with 14 bases remaining between them. The CDR3 DNA reads as TGTGCCAGCAGCCCCCCTTCAGGAAAGAACACTGAAGCTTTCTTT. The encoded protein is CASSPPSGKNTEAFF.

The chain recombines TRBV6-6 with TRBJ2-7; perhaps TRBD2 as D (5 bases). Trimming shortened V by 5 bases and J by 0 bases, and 11 bases separated the two germline ends. Germline V gives CDR1 MNHNY, CDR2 SVGAGI (reference sequence). CDR3 size: 14 residues. For the CDR3, the DNA is TGTGCCAGCAGTGGCGGACTTTACTCCTACGAGCAGTACGTC. This encodes CASSGGLYSYEQYV.

The chain links TRBV9 to TRBJ2-2, with D possibly matching TRBD1 (5 bases). Deletions cut 1 base from V and 7 bases from J, with 8 bases between. The CDR3 runs to 13 residues. Per the germline V gene, CDR1 is SGDLS and CDR2 is YYNGEE. The CDR3 loop is CASSVSGNGELFF. CDR3 in DNA: TGTGCCAGCAGCGTATCAGGGAACGGGGAGCTGTTTTTT. Full variable domain (missing parts from reference TRBV9 and TRBJ2-2): DSGVTQTPKHLITATGQRVTLRCSPRSGDLSVYWYQQSLDQGLQFLIQYYNGEERAKGNILERFSAQQFPDLHSELNLSSLELGDSALYFCASSVSGNGELFFGEGSRLTVL.

The genes are TRBV21-1 and TRBJ1-4. TRBV21-1 is described as a pseudogene. This CDR3 contains 14 residues. CDR3 sequence reads: CASSKCQWSEKLFF. CDR3 DNA sequence: TGTGCCAGCAGCAAATGTCAGTGGAGTGAAAAACTGTTTTTT.

V is TRBV24-1 and J is TRBJ2-1; D is perhaps TRBD2 (7 bases). V lost 9 bases to trimming and J lost 8 bases, with 16 bases between them. Germline V CDR1 and CDR2: KGHDR, SFDVKD. The CDR3 is made up of 13 amino acids. As DNA, the CDR3 is TGTGCCACCGGGTCCGGGGGGCTCGATGAGCAGTTCTTC. It yields the protein CATGSGGLDEQFF.

This clone was observed at least ten times. The gene calls are TRBV5-6 and TRBJ1-1; TRBD1 is a possible D gene (5 bases). The CDR3 is 12 residues long. CDR1 is SGHDT, CDR2 YYEEEE, per germline. V was clipped by 1 base and J by 12 bases, with 13 bases between them. As DNA, the CDR3 is TGTGCCAGCAGCTTGTACGGGGGATCGACTTTCTTT. This sequence encodes CASSLYGGSTFF.

The genes are TRBV7-6 and TRBJ2-5; D remains ambiguous. Germline V gives CDR1 SGHVS, CDR2 FNYEAQ. This CDR3 has 13 amino acids. Between the trimmed V and J ends, which lost 5 bases and 5 bases, there was a span of 12 bases. Here the CDR3 DNA reads TGTGCCAGCAGCCTGGAGTTGGCGGAGACCCAGTACTTC. Its protein is CASSLELAETQYF.

V usage is TRBV6-5 and J usage is TRBJ1-1; 8 nucleotides align to TRBD1. The CDR3 loop spans 15 amino acids. CDR1 and CDR2 from the germline V gene are MNHEY and SVGAGI. J was trimmed by 1 base and V by 5 bases; bases with no gene match: 6. CDR3 region: CASSPRTGPNTEAFF. In DNA form, the CDR3 reads TGTGCCAGCAGTCCGAGGACAGGGCCGAACACTGAAGCTTTCTTT.

The gene calls are TRBV6-6 and TRBJ2-1; perhaps TRBD2 as D (5 bases). Germline loops: CDR1 MNHNY, CDR2 SVGAGI (reference sequence). V lost 6 bases and J lost 13, with 16 bases in between. This CDR3 comprises 12 residues. The CDR3 is CASSPDGNFQFF. CDR3 coding DNA: TGTGCCAGCAGCCCCGACGGGAACTTCCAGTTCTTC.

The CDR3 spells CAWSVDGSSYNEQFF. The DNA of the CDR3 is TGTGCCTGGAGTGTAGATGGGAGCTCCTACAATGAGCAGTTCTTC. This chain joins TRBV30 and TRBJ2-1; TRBD2 might be the D (5 bases). CDR3 length: 15 residues. V lost 0 bases, J lost 0 bases, and 9 bases lay in between. The germline V gene has CDR1 GTSNPN and CDR2 SVGIG (reference sequence).

J is TRBJ2-4 and V is TRBV9; 9 nucleotides match TRBD2. This CDR3 is built from 15 residues. With V trimmed by 4 bases and J by 7 bases, 9 bases remained unmatched. Germline V gives CDR1 SGDLS, CDR2 YYNGEE. CDR3 protein: CASSSKTSGGNIQYF. Here the CDR3 DNA reads TGTGCCAGCAGCTCAAAGACTAGCGGCGGGAACATTCAGTACTTC.

This clone has more than one count but fewer than ten. This chain links TRBV13 with TRBJ1-3; D call uncertain. The CDR3 runs 13 residues. Germline CDR1 reads PRHDT; CDR2 reads FYEKMQ (reference sequence). V was pared by 3 bases and J by 4 bases, with 7 bases between. CDR3 sequence reads: CASSLVAGNTIYF. The CDR3 bases are TGTGCCAGCAGCTTGGTAGCCGGAAACACCATATATTTT.

The chain couples TRBV7-8 to TRBJ1-3, with 7 bases lining up with TRBD1. Germline CDR1 reads SGHVS; CDR2 reads FQNEAQ. CDR3 length equals 19 residues. Trimming removed 7 bases from V and 0 bases from J; junction bases left unmatched: 18. The CDR3 nucleotides read TGTGCCAGCACCCTGGTGCGACAGGGATGGGGGCCCTCTGGAAACACCATATATTTT. Protein sequence: CASTLVRQGWGPSGNTIYF. Looking up the rest from reference TRBV7-8 and TRBJ1-3 gives the full variable domain: GAGVSQSPRYKVAKRGQDVALRCDPISGHVSLFWYQQALGQGPEFLTYFQNEAQLDKSGLPSDRFFAERPEGSVSTLKIQRTQQEDSAVYLCASTLVRQGWGPSGNTIYFGEGSWLTVV.